The 9 T cell receptor beta chains below come from one sample, sequenced in a study of OX40 agonist ivuxolimab in advanced cancers. Here immunoSEQ multiplex PCR was the method, and the copy in TCRdb shows in-frame clones only, minus some. There are around 90,000 clones in the sample; over 75% occur only once, and approximately 0.29% lies in the top ten. This specimen was CD4+ or CD8+ T cells sorted from blood, taken in a trial of the OX40 agonist ivuxolimab. The receptors were sampled from an adult with an advanced solid tumor such as melanoma, head and neck, liver or kidney cancer.

The V gene is TRBV10-3, the J gene TRBJ1-2; the D gene is possibly TRBD1 (5 bases). The length of the CDR3 is 12 residues. Germline assignment: CDR1 ENHRY and CDR2 SYGVKD. Trimming cost V 2 bases and J 6 bases, with 7 bases left between them. CDR3 sequence: CAISEIGDGYTF. CDR3 DNA: TGTGCCATCAGTGAGATAGGGGATGGCTACACCTTC.

This chain connects TRBV7-2 to TRBJ2-3, with 11 bases aligning to TRBD1. Looked up from germline, CDR1 is SGHTA and CDR2 is FQGNSA. This CDR3 is 15 amino acids long. J gave up 5 bases and V 5 bases, and 6 bases lay outside the gene matches. CDR3 sequence reads: CASSPGQGAGDTQYF. The CDR3, as DNA: TGTGCCAGCAGCCCAGGACAGGGGGCAGGAGATACGCAGTATTTT.

The J gene is TRBJ2-5, the V gene TRBV6-5; 8 nucleotides line up with TRBD1. Trimming removed 0 bases from V and 4 bases from J; junction bases left unmatched: 7. Germline V lookup: CDR1 MNHEY, CDR2 SVGAGI. The CDR3 contains 16 residues. The CDR3 nucleotides read TGTGCCAGCAGTTACTCGGACAGGGTAGGAGCAGAGACCCAGTACTTC. Protein sequence: CASSYSDRVGAETQYF.

The rearrangement joins TRBV5-1 to TRBJ2-7; 9 bases match TRBD2. The CDR3 loop spans 15 amino acids. V lost 0 bases to trimming and J lost 2 bases; unmatched junction nucleotides: 3. CDR1 is SGHRS and CDR2 is YFSETQ in the germline V gene. The chain's CDR3 is CASSLVAGGPYEQYF. The DNA of the CDR3 is TGCGCCAGCAGCTTGGTTGCGGGGGGGCCCTACGAGCAGTACTTC. Looking up the rest from reference TRBV5-1 and TRBJ2-7 gives the full variable domain: KAGVTQTPRYLIKTRGQQVTLSCSPISGHRSVSWYQQTPGQGLQFLFEYFSETQRNKGNFPGRFSGRQFSNSRSEMNVSTLELGDSALYLCASSLVAGGPYEQYFGPGTRLTVT.

The V and J genes are TRBV27 and TRBJ2-7; D tentatively fits TRBD1 or TRBD2 (5 bases each). Between the trimmed V and J ends, which lost 4 bases and 6 bases, there was a span of 13 bases. Germline V gene data show CDR1 as MNHEY and CDR2 as SMNVEV (reference sequence). The CDR3 totals 13 residues. CDR3 sequence reads: CASSSGTGSEQYF. CDR3 in DNA: TGTGCCAGCAGTTCGGGGACGGGCAGCGAGCAGTACTTC.

This rearrangement joins TRBV14 to TRBJ1-2; D gene unclear. Germline loops: CDR1 SGHDN, CDR2 FVKESK. This CDR3 is built from 15 residues. The V and J ends lost 1 base and 4 bases respectively, with 13 bases between them. CDR3 region: CASSQGVNGIYGYTF. The CDR3 bases are TGTGCCAGCAGCCAAGGGGTGAACGGTATCTATGGCTACACCTTC.

This sequence joins TRBV18 and TRBJ1-3; maybe TRBD1 (6 bases). The germline V gene has CDR1 KGHSH and CDR2 LQKENI. The germline V and J ends were trimmed by 2 bases and 0 bases, with 11 bases remaining between them. The CDR3 runs 16 residues. CDR3 nucleotides: TGTGCCAGCTCACCAAATGACAGGTTCTCTGGAAACACCATATATTTT. Protein: CASSPNDRFSGNTIYF.

This clone was counted between two and nine times. This sequence joins TRBV11-2 and TRBJ2-7, with 13 bases that match TRBD2. The CDR3 consists of 16 residues. Trimming cost V 5 bases and J 7 bases; bases outside gene matches: 11. Germline V gene sequence: CDR1 SGHAT, CDR2 FQNNGV. DNA for the CDR3: TGTGCCAGCAGCCCCCTCAAGGGACTAGCGGGGTGGGAGCAGTACTTC. It codes for CASSPLKGLAGWEQYF.

The rearrangement joins TRBV27 to TRBJ2-7; D might be TRBD1 (5 bases). Per germline, CDR1 MNHEY and CDR2 SMNVEV (reference sequence). The V and J ends lost 4 bases and 2 bases respectively, with 9 bases between them. The CDR3 runs 13 residues. The CDR3 is CASSSRGTYEQYF. In DNA, the CDR3 is TGTGCCAGCAGTTCAAGGGGTACCTACGAGCAGTACTTC.